This TCR beta chain is drawn from a study of T cells in Graves' hyperthyroidism and ophthalmopathy. Overall study results and limits: Blood also carried most thyroid clonotypes expanded above 0.001.

The germline gives CDR1 PRHDT, CDR2 FYEKMQ (reference sequence). Trimming shortened V by 4 bases and J by 1 base, and 9 bases separated the two germline ends. The CDR3 covers 14 residues. Amplification targeted TCR beta CDR3 regions from RNA transcripts. The primer set for the first-round RT-PCR of the TCR CDR3 was HTBI. TCRdb ran MiXCR on the multiplex PCR reads and lists one entry per CDR3 protein. The table lists under 800,000 distinct CDR3 sequences, about 15% of them singletons. This clonotype was observed a few times. Its antigen is unidentified. This sequence was found in a woman between 18 and 30 years old with Graves' hyperthyroidism. The specimen sequenced was blood. V usage is TRBV13 and J usage is TRBJ2-3, with D hard to call. The CDR3 protein is CASSWPTGTDTQYF. For the CDR3, the DNA is TGTGCCAGCAGCTGGCCCACAGGCACAGATACGCAGTATTTT.